The rows below give T cell receptor beta chains drawn from one sample of a study of OX40 agonist ivuxolimab in advanced cancers. Repertoires were generated with immunoSEQ multiplex PCR, while TCRdb's copy carries only in-frame clones and drops some. This table has about 58,000 clones, 91% appearing once. The sample was CD4+ or CD8+ T cells sorted from blood, taken in a trial of the OX40 agonist ivuxolimab. The source is an adult with an advanced solid tumor such as melanoma, head and neck, liver or kidney cancer. Each CDR3 is given with its conserved first and last residue. D genes are given only for firm matches. The size entry is marked missing in some rows and otherwise reads once, few, many or a size class.

V: TRBV5-1
size: -
D: -
J: TRBJ1-5
DNA: TGCGCCAGCAGCTCAGGGCAGGGTGATCAGCCCCAGCATTTT
CDR3: CASSSGQGDQPQHF

V: TRBV5-1
size: -
D: -
J: TRBJ2-7
DNA: TGCGCCAGCAGCTTGGCCGCCCCAGTCGCCCCCTACGAGCAGTACTTC
CDR3: CASSLAAPVAPYEQYF

V: TRBV18
size: -
D: TRBD1
J: TRBJ1-1
DNA: TGTGCCAGCTCACCCACGACAGGGGACACTGAAGCTTTCTTT
CDR3: CASSPTTGDTEAFF

V: TRBV2
size: -
D: -
J: TRBJ1-4
DNA: TGTGCCAGCAAGACGGAAGCGGATGAAAAACTGTTTTTT
CDR3: CASKTEADEKLFF

V: TRBV7-2
size: -
D: TRBD1
J: TRBJ2-3
DNA: TGTGCCAGCAGCTTAGGGACAGGGACAGATACGCAGTATTTT
CDR3: CASSLGTGTDTQYF

V: TRBV4-1
size: -
D: TRBD2
J: TRBJ2-1
DNA: TGCGCCTCTAGCGGGGGCCCTATGGATGAGCAGTTCTTC
CDR3: CASSGGPMDEQFF

V: TRBV15
size: -
D: -
J: TRBJ1-6
DNA: TGTGCCACCAGCAGAGAAAGGGAAGCTGTTTCACCCCTCCACTTT
CDR3: CATSREREAVSPLHF

V: TRBV2
size: -
D: -
J: TRBJ1-1
DNA: TGTGCCAGCAGTGAGTCGGGAAACACTGAAGCTTTCTTT
CDR3: CASSESGNTEAFF

V: TRBV30
size: -
D: TRBD1
J: TRBJ1-2
DNA: TGTGCCTGGAGTCAGGGACAGATTAACTATGGCTACACCTTC
CDR3: CAWSQGQINYGYTF

V: TRBV7-3
size: -
D: -
J: TRBJ2-7
DNA: TGTGCCAGCAGCTTATGGGTGACGGGGTCATACGAGCAGTACTTC
CDR3: CASSLWVTGSYEQYF

V: TRBV12-5
size: -
D: TRBD1
J: TRBJ2-2
DNA: TGTGCTAGTGGTTTGATGGGACAGGGGCACACCGGGGAGCTGTTTTTT
CDR3: CASGLMGQGHTGELFF

V: TRBV6-4
size: once
D: TRBD2
J: TRBJ2-3
DNA: TGTGCCAGCACCACCTTCAGATTAGCGGGGGGGCCGATTCGCACAAGTACGCAGTATTTT
CDR3: CASTTFRLAGGPIRTSTQYF

V: TRBV7-6
size: -
D: -
J: TRBJ2-3
DNA: TGTGCCAGCAGCGCCAGGAGCGGCGAGAGGGATACGCAGTATTTT
CDR3: CASSARSGERDTQYF

V: TRBV29-1
size: -
D: TRBD1
J: TRBJ2-7
DNA: TGCAGCGTGACCGGGGACAGACTCTACGAGCAGTACTTC
CDR3: CSVTGDRLYEQYF

V: TRBV5-4
size: -
D: -
J: TRBJ2-2
DNA: TGTGCCAGCAGCTTGGGTATAGGGGCCTCCCAAAACACCGGGGAGCTGTTTTTT
CDR3: CASSLGIGASQNTGELFF

V: TRBV20-1
size: -
D: TRBD2
J: TRBJ2-7
DNA: TGCAGTGCTCCACTAGCGGGAAAGCAGTACTTC
CDR3: CSAPLAGKQYF

V: TRBV11-2
size: -
D: -
J: TRBJ2-5
DNA: TGTGCCAGCAGCTTATGGGAGTTGGGGGAGACCCAGTACTTC
CDR3: CASSLWELGETQYF

V: TRBV18
size: -
D: -
J: TRBJ2-3
DNA: TGTGCCAGCTCCCCGGCGGCACCGAGCACAGATACGCAGTATTTT
CDR3: CASSPAAPSTDTQYF

V: TRBV19
size: -
D: -
J: TRBJ2-2
DNA: TGTGCCAGTAGTGTGTCGGGTAGCCCCTCCGGGGAGCTGTTTTTT
CDR3: CASSVSGSPSGELFF